Below, 26 T cell receptor beta chains from the same sample are listed, as sequenced in a study of T cells in tumors after PD-1 blockade. Profiling relied on immunoSEQ multiplex PCR, and the TCRdb table lists in-frame clones only, not all of them. The sample contains around 1,500 clones, about 70% of which appear only once. The sample was tumor tissue, taken before anti-PD-1 treatment. The receptors come from a human donor with cutaneous squamous cell carcinoma.

The V gene is TRBV3-1 (or the pseudogene TRBV3-2), the J gene TRBJ2-1, with D perhaps TRBD1 (5 bases). From germline, CDR1 is LGHDT and CDR2 YNNKEL (reference sequence). CDR3 length: 16 residues. Trimming took 2 bases from V and 6 from J, leaving 17 bases between them. The CDR3 loop reads CASSQLGQGRVNEQFF. The DNA for the CDR3 is TGTGCCAGCAGCCAATTGGGGCAGGGTAGAGTCAATGAGCAGTTCTTC.

The chain links TRBV20-1 to TRBJ2-7, with 7 bases that match TRBD1. The trim removed 3 bases at V and 0 bases at J, leaving 11 bases unmatched. Per the germline V gene, CDR1 is DFQATT and CDR2 is SNEGSKA (reference sequence). This CDR3 contains 16 residues. The CDR3 protein is CSASRDGQVGSYEQYF. In DNA, the CDR3 is TGCAGTGCTAGTCGCGATGGACAGGTTGGCTCCTACGAGCAGTACTTC.

V gene TRBV28 combines with J gene TRBJ2-7, with D perhaps matching TRBD1 (5 bases). Germline V gene sequence: CDR1 MDHEN, CDR2 SYDVKM. This CDR3 is built from 14 residues. The V end was cut by 3 bases, the J end by 3 bases, with 12 bases between. In nucleotides, the CDR3 is TGTGCCAGCAGTTTGAGGACACGTGGCTACGAGCAGTACTTC. Amino acids: CASSLRTRGYEQYF. The entire variable domain, with the rest obtained from reference TRBV28 and TRBJ2-7, is as follows: DVKVTQSSRYLVKRTGEKVFLECVQDMDHENMFWYRQDPGLGLRLIYFSYDVKMKEKGDIPEGYSVSREKKERFSLILESASTNQTSMYLCASSLRTRGYEQYFGPGTRLTVT.

The J gene is TRBJ2-3, the V gene TRBV7-2; D uncertain. V was shortened by 5 bases and J by 1 base, with 13 bases between the two germline ends. The CDR3 contains 15 residues. From germline, CDR1 is SGHTA and CDR2 FQGNSA. This CDR3 reads CASSPSPYGTDTQYF. Here the CDR3 DNA reads TGTGCCAGCAGCCCCAGTCCCTACGGCACAGATACGCAGTATTTT.

This clone was recorded a few times. This chain connects TRBV19 to TRBJ2-2; D remains ambiguous. Trimming removed 7 bases at V and 5 bases at J, with 5 bases between. This CDR3 is built from 11 residues. In germline, CDR1 is LNHDA, CDR2 SQIVND (reference sequence). The CDR3 region is CASTYTGELFF. In DNA, the CDR3 is TGTGCCAGTACGTATACCGGGGAGCTGTTTTTT.

This sequence joins TRBV28 and TRBJ1-4, with 10 bases matching TRBD1. V was pared by 3 bases and J by 5 bases, with 3 bases of the junction left unmatched. Germline V CDR1 and CDR2: MDHEN, SYDVKM. The CDR3 consists of 15 residues. DNA of the CDR3: TGTGCCAGCAGTTTCTCGGGACAGGGGAATGAAAAACTGTTTTTT. As protein: CASSFSGQGNEKLFF.

The chain uses TRBV3-1 (or the pseudogene TRBV3-2) and TRBJ1-6, with D maybe TRBD1 (5 bases). The CDR3 extends over 20 amino acids. Trimming cost V 0 bases and J 10 bases, with 28 bases left between them. Germline V gene lookup returns CDR1 LGHDT and CDR2 YNNKEL (reference sequence). CDR3 residues: CASSQDPRVSHPRPYSPLHF. Written as DNA, the CDR3 is TGTGCCAGCAGCCAAGATCCCAGGGTTTCCCACCCCCGACCATACTCACCCCTCCACTTT.

The rearrangement links TRBV2 to TRBJ1-6; weak D call: TRBD1 (5 bases). This CDR3 is 14 amino acids long. The germline V gene encodes CDR1 SNHLY and CDR2 FYNNEI. V was shortened by 8 bases and J by 10 bases, with 18 bases between the two germline ends. The CDR3 protein is CASLERVGASPLHF. DNA of the CDR3: TGTGCCAGCCTTGAACGGGTCGGGGCGTCACCCCTCCACTTT.

The chain employs TRBV19 and TRBJ2-1; D is uncertain. Germline CDR1 is LNHDA and CDR2 is SQIVND (reference sequence). Trimming removed 0 bases at V and 7 bases at J, with 4 bases between. This CDR3 region has 12 residues. CDR3 protein: CASSIDQNEQFF. Written as DNA, the CDR3 is TGTGCCAGTAGTATAGATCAAAATGAGCAGTTCTTC.

The chain uses TRBV7-3 and TRBJ2-6; D uncertain. V was cut by 5 bases and J by 0 bases, with 5 bases left in between. The CDR3 spans 14 residues. Germline-derived CDR1 and CDR2 are SGHTA and FQGTGA. The CDR3 bases are TGTGCCAGCAGCCCGCACTCTGGGGCCAACGTCCTGACTTTC. Translated: CASSPHSGANVLTF.

By share, this clone ranks as large. The V call is TRBV28, the J call TRBJ2-1; possible D gene TRBD2, 6 bases. Trimming removed 3 bases from V and 6 bases from J, with 12 bases in between. Germline assignment: CDR1 MDHEN and CDR2 SYDVKM. The CDR3 sequence is 14 residues long. The CDR3 DNA reads TGTGCCAGCAGTTTGACTAGAATAGGCAATGAGCAGTTCTTC. Translating gives CASSLTRIGNEQFF. The full variable domain, completed using reference TRBV28 and TRBJ2-1, is DVKVTQSSRYLVKRTGEKVFLECVQDMDHENMFWYRQDPGLGLRLIYFSYDVKMKEKGDIPEGYSVSREKKERFSLILESASTNQTSMYLCASSLTRIGNEQFFGPGTRLTVL.

The chain links TRBV7-2 to TRBJ1-3; no clear D. This CDR3 contains 15 residues. With 6 bases removed from V and 2 bases from J, the gap between germline ends came to 14 bases. Germline CDR1 reads SGHTA; CDR2 reads FQGNSA. CDR3: CASRGGGLPGNTIYF. The CDR3 DNA sequence: TGTGCCAGCAGGGGAGGTGGGCTTCCTGGAAACACCATATATTTT. The complete variable domain, with remaining parts taken from reference TRBV7-2 and TRBJ1-3, reads GAGVSQSPSNKVTEKGKDVELRCDPISGHTALYWYRQSLGQGLEFLIYFQGNSAPDKSGLPSDRFSAERTGGSVSTLTIQRTQQEDSAVYLCASRGGGLPGNTIYFGEGSWLTVV.

This chain joins TRBV28 and TRBJ1-2, with D perhaps TRBD1 (5 bases). V lost 3 bases and J lost 7, with 15 bases in between. The CDR3 has 14 amino acids. Germline loops: CDR1 MDHEN, CDR2 SYDVKM. The CDR3 DNA reads as TGTGCCAGCAGTTTTCGTCAAACGAGGGGTGGCTACACCTTC. It encodes CASSFRQTRGGYTF.

The chain links TRBV18 to TRBJ2-5; the match to TRBD2 covers 9 bases. Germline loops: CDR1 KGHSH, CDR2 LQKENI. The CDR3 extends over 15 amino acids. With V trimmed by 6 bases and J by 5 bases, 10 bases remained unmatched. As DNA, the CDR3 is TGTGCCAGCTCGCGTGCCGGGACTAGCATGGAGACCCAGTACTTC. This codes for CASSRAGTSMETQYF.

This clone showed up just a few times. The chain has TRBV5-1 and TRBJ2-1; possibly TRBD1 or TRBD2 for D (5 bases each). Per the germline V gene, CDR1 is SGHRS and CDR2 is YFSETQ. The CDR3 consists of 14 residues. Trimming shortened V by 2 bases and J by 5 bases, and 11 bases separated the two germline ends. As DNA, the CDR3 is TGCGCCAGCAGCTTCCGGGGCCCCCACAATGAGCAGTTCTTC. Protein: CASSFRGPHNEQFF.

J is TRBJ1-1 and V is TRBV10-3; no firm D call. V was pared by 10 bases and J by 1 base, with 16 bases between. This CDR3 has 14 residues. Germline CDR1 is ENHRY and CDR2 is SYGVKD. CDR3 sequence reads: CATLLDRRNTEAFF. The CDR3 nucleotides are TGTGCCACCCTATTGGACCGAAGGAACACTGAAGCTTTCTTT.

This chain uses TRBV18 with TRBJ2-5; D assignment may be TRBD1 or TRBD2 (6 bases each). The germline CDR1 and CDR2 sequences are KGHSH and LQKENI. V was pared by 3 bases and J by 5 bases, with 13 bases between. This CDR3 has 14 residues. The CDR3 DNA reads as TGTGCCAGCTCACCGCAGGGGCGGGGTGAGACCCAGTACTTC. It is translated as CASSPQGRGETQYF.

This clone was detected a few times. The chain employs TRBV7-6 and TRBJ1-5, with D possibly matching TRBD1 (6 bases). Deletions cut 3 bases from V and 5 bases from J, with 11 bases between. Germline loops: CDR1 SGHVS, CDR2 FNYEAQ. The length of the CDR3 is 14 residues. The CDR3 DNA is TGTGCCAGCAGCTTCGGGACAAGCGATCAGCCCCAGCATTTT. Residues: CASSFGTSDQPQHF.

Worth noting for this clone: Compared with germline, one end of the junction differs, possibly owing to a read error. The rearrangement uses TRBV18 and TRBJ2-6; possibly TRBD1 for D (5 bases). Germline CDR1 is KGHSH and CDR2 is LQKENI. The CDR3 is made up of 18 amino acids. CDR3 sequence reads: CASSLSEDIYKSGQRPDF. Here the CDR3 DNA reads TGTGCCAGCTCACTATCTGAGGACATTTACAAGTCGGGCCAACGTCCTGACTTC.

This chain uses TRBV29-1 with TRBJ2-2, with no clear D. Trimming shortened V by 7 bases and J by 0 bases, and 12 bases separated the two germline ends. Germline assignment: CDR1 SQVTM and CDR2 ANQGSEA. The CDR3 has 14 amino acids. The CDR3: CSADGPSNTGELFF. The CDR3 bases are TGCAGCGCCGACGGCCCATCGAACACCGGGGAGCTGTTTTTT.

This clone was seen once. The rearrangement uses TRBV29-1 and TRBJ2-4; possibly TRBD1 for D (6 bases). The V and J ends lost 5 bases and 5 bases respectively, with 16 bases between them. The CDR3 is 14 amino acids. Germline values: CDR1 SQVTM, CDR2 ANQGSEA. The chain's CDR3 is CSVLVGGRENIQYF. CDR3 coding DNA: TGCAGCGTTTTAGTTGGGGGCCGGGAAAACATTCAGTACTTC.

The CDR3 DNA is TGCGCCAGCAGCTTGGAGCAAAGGCCGCAAGAGACCCAGTACTTC. As protein: CASSLEQRPQETQYF. This chain connects TRBV5-1 to TRBJ2-5; unclear D gene. Germline V gene lookup returns CDR1 SGHRS and CDR2 YFSETQ. This CDR3 region has 15 residues. V dropped 0 bases and J dropped 2 bases, with 11 bases sitting between them.

This sequence joins TRBV6-1 and TRBJ2-7; TRBD2 matches 7 bases. The CDR3 loop spans 18 amino acids. J gave up 6 bases and V 1 base, and 18 bases lay outside the gene matches. Germline CDR1 is MNHNS and CDR2 is SASEGT. The DNA for the CDR3 is TGTGCCAGCAGTGAAGGGGGAAGGGCTAGCGGCCTACCCGGCGAGCAGTACTTC. This translates into CASSEGGRASGLPGEQYF.

The genes are TRBV7-9 and TRBJ2-7, with 8 bases lining up with TRBD1. Trimming took 5 bases from V and 3 from J; bases not matched to a gene: 6. The CDR3 covers 14 residues. Germline CDR1 and CDR2: SEHNR and FQNEAQ (reference sequence). CDR3 coding DNA: TGTGCCAGCAGCCAAGCAACAGGGGGCTACGAGCAGTACTTC. It yields the protein CASSQATGGYEQYF.

This clone is a singleton in its sample. The V and J genes are TRBV11-2 and TRBJ2-7; D ambiguous. V was trimmed by 4 bases and J by 4 bases, leaving 5 bases between them. Per germline, CDR1 SGHAT and CDR2 FQNNGV. CDR3 length: 11 amino acids. The CDR3 protein is CASSSGYEQYF. CDR3 in DNA: TGTGCCAGCAGCTCCGGGTACGAGCAGTACTTC. The whole variable domain, filled in from reference TRBV11-2 and TRBJ2-7, reads EAGVAQSPRYKIIEKRQSVAFWCNPISGHATLYWYQQILGQGPKLLIQFQNNGVVDDSQLPKDRFSAERLKGVDSTLKIQPAKLEDSAVYLCASSSGYEQYFGPGTRLTVT.

J is TRBJ1-2 and V is TRBV4-1; no clear D gene. There are 13 residues in the CDR3. V was shortened by 3 bases and J by 0 bases, with 5 bases between the two germline ends. Germline CDR1 and CDR2: MGHRA and YSYEKL. DNA of the CDR3: TGCGCCAGCAGCCAGGGGACTAACTATGGCTACACCTTC. This encodes CASSQGTNYGYTF.